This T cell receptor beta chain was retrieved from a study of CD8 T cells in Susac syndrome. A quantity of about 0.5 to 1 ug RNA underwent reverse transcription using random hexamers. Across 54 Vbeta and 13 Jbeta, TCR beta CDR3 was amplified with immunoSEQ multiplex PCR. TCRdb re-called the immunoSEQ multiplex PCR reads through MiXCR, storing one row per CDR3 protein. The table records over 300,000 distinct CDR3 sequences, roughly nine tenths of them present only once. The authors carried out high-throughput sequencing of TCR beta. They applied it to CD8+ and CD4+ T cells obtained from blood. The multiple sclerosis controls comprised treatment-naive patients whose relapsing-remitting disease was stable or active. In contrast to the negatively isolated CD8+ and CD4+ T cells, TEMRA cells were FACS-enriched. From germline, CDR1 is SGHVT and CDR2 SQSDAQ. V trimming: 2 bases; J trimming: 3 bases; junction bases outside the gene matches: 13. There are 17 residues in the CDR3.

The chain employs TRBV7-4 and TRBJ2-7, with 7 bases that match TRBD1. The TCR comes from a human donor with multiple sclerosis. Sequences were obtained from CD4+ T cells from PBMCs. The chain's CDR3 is CASSLRWIGTGVYEQYF. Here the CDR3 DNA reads TGTGCCAGCAGCTTAAGGTGGATAGGAACAGGGGTCTACGAGCAGTACTTC.